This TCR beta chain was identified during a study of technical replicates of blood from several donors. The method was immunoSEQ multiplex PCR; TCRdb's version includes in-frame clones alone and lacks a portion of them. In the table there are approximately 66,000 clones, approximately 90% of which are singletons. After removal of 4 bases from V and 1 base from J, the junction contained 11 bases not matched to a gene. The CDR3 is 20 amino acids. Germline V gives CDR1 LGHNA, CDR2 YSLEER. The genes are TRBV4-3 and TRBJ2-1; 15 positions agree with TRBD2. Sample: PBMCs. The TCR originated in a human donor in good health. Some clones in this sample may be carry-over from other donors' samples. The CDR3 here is CASSPGWTSGGAGSYNEQFF. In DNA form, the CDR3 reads TGCGCCAGCAGCCCGGGGTGGACTAGCGGGGGGGCCGGGTCCTACAATGAGCAGTTCTTC.